These 20 T cell receptor beta chains originate from one sample sequenced in a study of vaccination and CD4 T cells after COVID-19. These receptors have no known antigen. Time point in this sample: late sampling 161 to 241 days after vaccination in a few convalescent patients. Treatment indicated: 10-day PBMC culture with coronavirus spike peptide pools or control peptides (ViraFEST assay). The study sequenced cultured CD4+ T cell DNA using the Oncomine TCR Beta short-read assay. TCRdb called the PCR reads again in MiXCR, with one record for every CDR3 protein. The data contain approximately 15,000 distinct CDR3 sequences, around half of them seen just once; the ten biggest clones take up under 15%. The sample here was CD4+ T cells from blood, cultured in vitro, taken about 7 months after SARS-CoV-2 vaccination. These receptor sequences come from a human donor who had recovered from COVID-19.

The chain recombines TRBV5-1 with TRBJ1-2; D is possibly TRBD1 (5 bases). Trimming took off 9 bases at V and 0 bases at J, with 18 bases between the two ends. This CDR3 contains 15 residues. Germline CDR1 is SGHRS and CDR2 is YFSETQ. The CDR3 DNA sequence: TGCGCCACACGCGGGGGGACGCAAGCTAACTATGGCTACACCTTC. Its translation is CATRGGTQANYGYTF.

The chain has TRBV6-5 and TRBJ1-5, with a possible D match to TRBD1 (5 bases). Trimming left V 4 bases short and J 5 bases short, with 18 bases between. Germline CDR1 and CDR2: MNHEY and SVGAGI. The CDR3 covers 16 residues. The CDR3 spells CASSLTGPQTHQPQHF. The CDR3 DNA reads TGTGCCAGCAGTTTAACAGGCCCCCAGACCCATCAGCCCCAGCATTTT.

This clonotype came up once. A read error may produce the germline difference seen at one junction end. This chain joins TRBV7-6 and TRBJ2-7, with 8 bases matching TRBD2. The V gene's germline CDR1 is SGHVS and CDR2 FNYEAQ. The CDR3 sequence is 15 residues long. CDR3 residues: CASGLGTGGYYEQYF. CDR3 bases: TGTGCCAGCGGCTTAGGAACGGGAGGGTACTACGAGCAGTACTTC.

The chain uses TRBV12-3 or TRBV12-4 and TRBJ1-1; 9 bases match TRBD1. CDR3 length equals 13 residues. The ends lost 6 bases at V and 4 bases at J; junction bases unmatched: 3. The CDR3 sequence: CASRQTGGTEAFF. CDR3 nucleotide sequence: TGTGCCAGCAGGCAGACAGGGGGCACTGAAGCTTTCTTT.

This clonotype has more than one count but fewer than ten. The chain joins TRBV6-1 to TRBJ2-7, with 9 bases aligning to TRBD2. With V trimmed by 8 bases and J by 5 bases, 13 bases remained unmatched. The length of the CDR3 is 15 residues. Germline V gene lookup returns CDR1 MNHNS and CDR2 SASEGT. The CDR3 here is CASSLTGLASHEQYF. In nucleotides, the CDR3 is TGTGCCAGCTCACTTACCGGACTAGCGTCTCACGAGCAGTACTTC.

This clonotype has only a few counts. The CDR3 bases are TGTGCCAGCAGCCCTGCTCCAGGCAGCGGTTCCTACAATGAGCAGTTCTTC. This encodes CASSPAPGSGSYNEQFF. V and J are TRBV7-9 and TRBJ2-1; weak D call: TRBD2 (5 bases). This CDR3 is built from 17 residues. Per the germline V gene, CDR1 is SEHNR and CDR2 is FQNEAQ (reference sequence). Trimming stripped 5 bases from V and 1 base from J, with 18 bases between.

The J gene is TRBJ1-5, the V gene TRBV7-9, with D perhaps matching TRBD1 (5 bases). The ends were cut back, 5 bases at V and 6 bases at J, with 14 bases in the middle. Germline V gives CDR1 SEHNR, CDR2 FQNEAQ (reference sequence). CDR3 length: 14 amino acids. CDR3 nucleotides: TGTGCCAGCAGCGACAGACGGGCACCTCAGCCCCAGCATTTT. Its protein is CASSDRRAPQPQHF.

Comments on this clonotype: In this CDR3 the conserved last residue, phenylalanine or tryptophan, is missing, so a read error is likely. The chain carries TRBV11-3 and TRBJ2-5; TRBD2 is a possible D gene (5 bases). The germline V and J ends were trimmed by 3 bases and 0 bases, with 23 bases remaining between them. In germline, CDR1 is SGHNT, CDR2 YENEEA. This CDR3 comprises 19 residues. In DNA, the CDR3 is TGTGCCAGCAGCTTCGGGCCGAGGATGGCGGGCGCGTACCAAGAGACCCAGTACTAC. It specifies CASSFGPRMAGAYQETQYY.

Only a few counts were recorded for this clonotype. The V call is TRBV11-1, the J call TRBJ1-1; the D is unclear. Germline V gene sequence: CDR1 SGHAT, CDR2 FQDESV (reference sequence). V lost 2 bases and J lost 1, with 5 bases in between. The CDR3 has 13 residues. CDR3 DNA sequence: TGTGCCAGCAGCTTATATGAGAACACTGAAGCTTTCTTT. This sequence encodes CASSLYENTEAFF. The whole variable domain, remainder taken from reference TRBV11-1 and TRBJ1-1, is EAEVAQSPRYKITEKSQAVAFWCDPISGHATLYWYRQILGQGPELLVQFQDESVVDDSQLPKDRFSAERLKGVDSTLKIQPAELGDSAMYLCASSLYENTEAFFGQGTRLTVV.

This chain joins TRBV20-1 and TRBJ2-7; D possibly corresponds to TRBD2 (5 bases). V lost 4 bases and J 4 bases, leaving 17 bases between the germline ends. The germline V gene encodes CDR1 DFQATT and CDR2 SNEGSKA (reference sequence). This CDR3 has 14 residues. The CDR3 protein is CSATPTGENYEQYF. CDR3 nucleotide sequence: TGCAGTGCTACCCCGACCGGGGAGAATTACGAGCAGTACTTC.

The CDR3 region is CASPWTGTHEQYF. In DNA, the CDR3 is TGTGCCAGCCCTTGGACAGGGACCCACGAGCAGTACTTC. This chain links TRBV27 with TRBJ2-7; 8 nucleotides line up with TRBD1. Per the germline V gene, CDR1 is MNHEY and CDR2 is SMNVEV (reference sequence). V was pared by 8 bases and J by 5 bases, with 8 bases of the junction left unmatched. This CDR3 has 13 amino acids.

This clonotype was seen more than once but under ten times. The V gene is TRBV7-2, the J gene TRBJ2-7; D remains ambiguous. V was clipped by 5 bases and J by 0 bases, with 8 bases between them. Germline CDR1 reads SGHTA; CDR2 reads FQGNSA. The length of the CDR3 is 13 residues. CDR3 sequence reads: CASSEATSYEQYF. The CDR3 nucleotides read TGTGCCAGCAGCGAAGCGACCTCCTACGAGCAGTACTTC. Drawing the rest from reference TRBV7-2 and TRBJ2-7, the complete variable domain is GAGVSQSPSNKVTEKGKDVELRCDPISGHTALYWYRQSLGQGLEFLIYFQGNSAPDKSGLPSDRFSAERTGGSVSTLTIQRTQQEDSAVYLCASSEATSYEQYFGPGTRLTVT.

Only a few counts were recorded for this clonotype. The gene calls are TRBV12-3 or TRBV12-4 and TRBJ2-5; the match to TRBD1 covers 7 bases. J lost 5 bases, V lost 4 bases, and 7 bases had no gene match. CDR3 size: 14 residues. The CDR3 sequence is CASSSNRGSETQYF. CDR3 DNA sequence: TGTGCCAGCAGTTCTAACAGGGGATCGGAGACCCAGTACTTC.

The chain has TRBV20-1 and TRBJ2-5; perhaps TRBD1 as D (5 bases). Germline V gene sequence: CDR1 DFQATT, CDR2 SNEGSKA (reference sequence). The CDR3 runs 14 residues. The V and J ends lost 6 bases and 0 bases respectively, with 14 bases between them. CDR3 nucleotide sequence: TGCAGTGCCTCCGACAGACACAACCAAGAGACCCAGTACTTC. This gives the protein CSASDRHNQETQYF.

CDR3 DNA sequence: TGTGCCAGCAGAGACTTTGATCAGCCCCAGCATTTT. Protein sequence: CASRDFDQPQHF. The chain combines TRBV2 with TRBJ1-5, with D uncertain. The germline CDR1 and CDR2 sequences are SNHLY and FYNNEI. CDR3 length equals 12 residues. V lost 6 bases to trimming and J lost 5 bases, with 8 bases between them.

The J gene is TRBJ2-5, the V gene TRBV9; D assignment may be TRBD1 or TRBD2 (6 bases each). The CDR3 consists of 15 residues. Germline V gives CDR1 SGDLS, CDR2 YYNGEE. V was pared by 1 base and J by 0 bases, with 10 bases between. CDR3 amino acids: CASSVSGANQETQYF. The CDR3 nucleotides are TGTGCCAGCAGCGTATCGGGGGCTAACCAAGAGACCCAGTACTTC.

This clonotype has more than one count but fewer than ten. This chain joins TRBV7-9 and TRBJ2-7; D is perhaps TRBD2 (6 bases). Looked up from germline, CDR1 is SEHNR and CDR2 is FQNEAQ (reference sequence). This CDR3 region has 17 residues. Between the trimmed V and J ends, which lost 4 bases and 6 bases, there was a span of 25 bases. As DNA, the CDR3 is TGTGCCAGCAGCTCCCCCGGGGCGGGATCCACCCCAGGCGAGCAGTACTTC. This gives the protein CASSSPGAGSTPGEQYF.

The chain has TRBV20-1 and TRBJ1-1, with 8 bases matching TRBD1. After removal of 6 bases from V and 4 bases from J, the junction contained 10 bases not matched to a gene. The germline V gene encodes CDR1 DFQATT and CDR2 SNEGSKA (reference sequence). This CDR3 is built from 14 residues. The CDR3 DNA reads TGCAGTGCCGGGTTGGGACAGGTCGGCACTGAAGCTTTCTTT. It yields the protein CSAGLGQVGTEAFF.

The gene calls are TRBV29-1 and TRBJ2-5, with TRBD2 identical over 13 bases. The CDR3 has 16 amino acids. Germline V gene sequence: CDR1 SQVTM, CDR2 ANQGSEA. Trimming removed 0 bases from V and 5 bases from J; junction bases left unmatched: 6. The CDR3 DNA is TGCAGCGTTGAAGATTCGACTAGCGGGAGGTTTGAGACCCAGTACTTC. It yields the protein CSVEDSTSGRFETQYF.

This clonotype was observed a few times. This chain links TRBV20-1 with TRBJ1-5; D is unclear. This CDR3 has 13 residues. Trimming left V 3 bases short and J 2 bases short, with 8 bases between. Germline V gene sequence: CDR1 DFQATT, CDR2 SNEGSKA (reference sequence). CDR3 sequence: CSASEGRNQPQHF. Written as DNA, the CDR3 is TGCAGTGCTAGTGAGGGCCGCAATCAGCCCCAGCATTTT.